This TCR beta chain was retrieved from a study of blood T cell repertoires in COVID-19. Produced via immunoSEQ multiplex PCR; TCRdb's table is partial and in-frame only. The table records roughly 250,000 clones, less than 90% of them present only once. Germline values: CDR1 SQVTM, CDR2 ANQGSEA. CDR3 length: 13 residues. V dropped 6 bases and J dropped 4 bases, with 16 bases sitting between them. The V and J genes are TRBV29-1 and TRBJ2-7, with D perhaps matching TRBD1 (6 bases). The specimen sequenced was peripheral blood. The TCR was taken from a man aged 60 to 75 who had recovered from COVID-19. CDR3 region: CSVPKVGGYEQYF. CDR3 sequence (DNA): TGCAGCGTCCCCAAAGTAGGGGGATACGAGCAGTACTTC.